The entry that follows covers one TCR beta chain sequence. The antigen is undetermined. The PCR ran on 60 Vbeta and 13 Jbeta primers. The method was immunoSEQ multiplex PCR; TCRdb's version includes in-frame clones alone and lacks a portion of them. This sample has more than 250,000 clones, with 70% to 90% found just once. These data come from a study of cytomegalovirus exposure and HLA in healthy donors. About the research overall: Roughly 85 million unique TCRs from HLA-typed donors were held in an early release of data. Study observations and caveats: TRBV6-2, TRBV6-3 and some other V segments were unresolvable in 87-base-pair reads. TCR beta sequences numbering 15,000 to 20,000 were associated with HLA alleles at 0.05 false discovery rate in a later analysis.

The CDR3 totals 15 residues. With V trimmed by 1 base and J by 3 bases, 7 bases remained unmatched. Germline V gene sequence: CDR1 SGHRS, CDR2 YFSETQ. Sequenced sample: PBMCs. The chain recombines TRBV5-1 with TRBJ2-7, with TRBD1 matching over 7 bases. The sequence came from a woman aged 18-29 years in good health and CMV-seronegative. CDR3 sequence reads: CASSLTHRGIYEQYF. In DNA form, the CDR3 reads TGCGCCAGCAGCTTGACCCACAGGGGAATCTACGAGCAGTACTTC. The full variable domain, with the rest looked up from reference TRBV5-1 and TRBJ2-7, is KAGVTQTPRYLIKTRGQQVTLSCSPISGHRSVSWYQQTPGQGLQFLFEYFSETQRNKGNFPGRFSGRQFSNSRSEMNVSTLELGDSALYLCASSLTHRGIYEQYFGPGTRLTVT.